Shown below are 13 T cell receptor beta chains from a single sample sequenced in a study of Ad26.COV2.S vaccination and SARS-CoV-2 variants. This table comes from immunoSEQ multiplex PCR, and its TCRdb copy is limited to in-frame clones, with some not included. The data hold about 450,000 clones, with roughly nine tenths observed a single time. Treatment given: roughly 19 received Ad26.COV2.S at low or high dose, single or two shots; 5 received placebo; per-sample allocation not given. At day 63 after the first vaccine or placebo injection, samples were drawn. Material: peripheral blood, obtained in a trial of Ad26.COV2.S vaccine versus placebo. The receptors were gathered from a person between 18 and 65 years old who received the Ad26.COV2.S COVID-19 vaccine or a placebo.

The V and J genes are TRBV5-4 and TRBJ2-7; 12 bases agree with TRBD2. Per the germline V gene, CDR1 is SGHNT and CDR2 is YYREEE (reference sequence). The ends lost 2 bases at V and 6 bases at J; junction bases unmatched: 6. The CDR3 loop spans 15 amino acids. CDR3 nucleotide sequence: TGTGCCAGCAGCTTTCTAGCGGGGGGGCGTAGCGAGCAGTACTTC. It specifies CASSFLAGGRSEQYF. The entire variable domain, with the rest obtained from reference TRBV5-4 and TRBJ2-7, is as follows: ETGVTQSPTHLIKTRGQQVTLRCSSQSGHNTVSWYQQALGQGPQFIFQYYREEENGRGNFPPRFSGLQFPNYSSELNVNALELDDSALYLCASSFLAGGRSEQYFGPGTRLTVT.

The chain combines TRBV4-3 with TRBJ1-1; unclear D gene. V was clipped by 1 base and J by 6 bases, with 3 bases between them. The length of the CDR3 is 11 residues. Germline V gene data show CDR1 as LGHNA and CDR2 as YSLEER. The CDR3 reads CASSQGPEAFF. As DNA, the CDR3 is TGCGCCAGCAGCCAAGGGCCTGAAGCTTTCTTT.

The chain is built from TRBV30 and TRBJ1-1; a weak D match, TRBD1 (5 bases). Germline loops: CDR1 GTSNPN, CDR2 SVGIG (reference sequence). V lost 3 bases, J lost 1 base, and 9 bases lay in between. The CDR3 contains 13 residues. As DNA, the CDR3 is TGTGCCTGGAGGGGGACGTGGAACACTGAAGCTTTCTTT. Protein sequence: CAWRGTWNTEAFF.

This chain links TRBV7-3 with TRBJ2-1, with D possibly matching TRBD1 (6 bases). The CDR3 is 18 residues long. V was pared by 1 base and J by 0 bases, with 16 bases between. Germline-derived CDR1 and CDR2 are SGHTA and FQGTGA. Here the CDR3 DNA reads TGTGCCAGCAGCTTAAACGGTGCAGGGGCCGGCTCCTACAATGAGCAGTTCTTC. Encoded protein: CASSLNGAGAGSYNEQFF.

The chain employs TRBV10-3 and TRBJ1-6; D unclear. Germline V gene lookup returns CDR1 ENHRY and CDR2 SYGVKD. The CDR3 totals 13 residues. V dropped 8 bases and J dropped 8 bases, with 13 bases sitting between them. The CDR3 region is CAIRTDSHSPLHF. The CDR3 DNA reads TGTGCCATCCGGACGGATAGTCATTCACCCCTCCACTTT.

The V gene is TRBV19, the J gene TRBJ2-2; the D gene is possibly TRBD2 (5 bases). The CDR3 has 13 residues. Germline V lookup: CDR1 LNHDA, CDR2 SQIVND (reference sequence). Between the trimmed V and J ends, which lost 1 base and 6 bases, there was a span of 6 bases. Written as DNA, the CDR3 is TGTGCCAGTAGTATAGGCGGGTCCGGGGAGCTGTTTTTT. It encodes CASSIGGSGELFF. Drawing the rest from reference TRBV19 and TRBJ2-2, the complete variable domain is DGGITQSPKYLFRKEGQNVTLSCEQNLNHDAMYWYRQDPGQGLRLIYYSQIVNDFQKGDIAEGYSVSREKKESFPLTVTSAQKNPTAFYLCASSIGGSGELFFGEGSRLTVL.

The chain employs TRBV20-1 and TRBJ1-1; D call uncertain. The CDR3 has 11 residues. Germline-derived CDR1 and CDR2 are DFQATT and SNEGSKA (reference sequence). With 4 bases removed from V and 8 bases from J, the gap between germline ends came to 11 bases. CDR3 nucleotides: TGCAGTGCTACGAAATTTTGGGAAGCTTTCTTT. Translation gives CSATKFWEAFF.

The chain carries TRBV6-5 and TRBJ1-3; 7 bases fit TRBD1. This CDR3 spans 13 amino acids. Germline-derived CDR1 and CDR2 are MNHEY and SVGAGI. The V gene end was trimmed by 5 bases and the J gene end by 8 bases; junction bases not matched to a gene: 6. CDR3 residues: CASSRNRGDTIYF. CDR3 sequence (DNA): TGTGCCAGCAGTCGGAACAGGGGTGACACCATATATTTT.

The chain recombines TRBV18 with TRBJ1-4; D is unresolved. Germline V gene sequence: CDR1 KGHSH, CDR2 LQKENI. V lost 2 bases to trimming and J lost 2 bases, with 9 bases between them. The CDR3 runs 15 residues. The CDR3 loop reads CASSPYRFTNEKLFF. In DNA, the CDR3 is TGTGCCAGCTCACCATACCGGTTCACTAATGAAAAACTGTTTTTT.

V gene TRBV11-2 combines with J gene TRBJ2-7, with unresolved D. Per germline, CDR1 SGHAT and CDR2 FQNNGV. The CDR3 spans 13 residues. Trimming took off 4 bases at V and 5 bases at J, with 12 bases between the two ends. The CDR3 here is CASSSWPPHEQYV. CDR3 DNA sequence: TGTGCCAGCAGCTCTTGGCCTCCCCACGAGCAGTACGTC.

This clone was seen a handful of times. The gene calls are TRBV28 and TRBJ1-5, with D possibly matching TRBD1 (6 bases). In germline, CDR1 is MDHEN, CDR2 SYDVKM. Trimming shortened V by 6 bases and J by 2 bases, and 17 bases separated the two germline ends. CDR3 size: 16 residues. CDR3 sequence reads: CASRPPHRVGNQPQHF. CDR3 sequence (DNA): TGTGCCAGCAGGCCCCCCCACAGGGTGGGCAATCAGCCCCAGCATTTT.

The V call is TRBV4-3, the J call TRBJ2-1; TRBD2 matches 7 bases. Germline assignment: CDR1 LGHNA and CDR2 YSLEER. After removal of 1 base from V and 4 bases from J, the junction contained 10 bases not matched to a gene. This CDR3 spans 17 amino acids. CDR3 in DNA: TGCGCCAGCAGCCAAGGGCTTCGGGCTAGCGGTTACAATGAGCAGTTCTTC. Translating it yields CASSQGLRASGYNEQFF.

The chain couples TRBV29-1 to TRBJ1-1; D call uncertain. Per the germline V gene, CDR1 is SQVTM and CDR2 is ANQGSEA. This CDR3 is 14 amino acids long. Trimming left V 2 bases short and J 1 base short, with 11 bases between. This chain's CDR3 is CSVELFTTNTEAFF. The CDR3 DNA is TGCAGCGTTGAACTGTTCACGACGAACACTGAAGCTTTCTTT. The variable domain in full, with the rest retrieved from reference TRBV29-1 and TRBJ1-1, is SAVISQKPSRDICQRGTSLTIQCQVDSQVTMMFWYRQQPGQSLTLIATANQGSEATYESGFVIDKFPISRPNLTFSTLTVSNMSPEDSSIYLCSVELFTTNTEAFFGQGTRLTVV.